This TCR beta chain was obtained from a study of PD-1 blockade in classical Hodgkin lymphoma. No patient escaped relapse after autologous stem cell transplantation, and brentuximab vedotin exposure varied. Patients reached a best response of complete response, partial response or progressive disease. Profiling relied on immunoSEQ multiplex PCR, and the TCRdb table lists in-frame clones only, not all of them. Found here are about 50,000 clones, roughly 73% of them singletons; the top ten hold roughly 16%. In the case of this clone: What it binds is not known.

Trimming removed 3 bases from V and 3 bases from J, with 12 bases in between. CDR3 length: 13 amino acids. Germline V gives CDR1 GTSNPN, CDR2 SVGIG (reference sequence). Study-wide results and caveats: Reported baseline diversity: healthy donors highest, relapsed/refractory patients lowest.

This chain uses TRBV30 with TRBJ2-7; D may be TRBD1 or TRBD2 (5 bases each). The material was peripheral blood mononuclear cells (PBMCs), obtained before the second cycle of nivolumab. The origin of this receptor is a human donor with classical Hodgkin lymphoma. CDR3 sequence: CAWRGPTNYEQYF. CDR3 DNA sequence: TGTGCCTGGAGGGGACCAACAAACTACGAGCAGTACTTC.